This T cell receptor beta chain was sequenced for a study of OX40 agonist ivuxolimab in advanced cancers. Overall study: Dose-escalation cases comprised hepatocellular carcinoma, melanoma, renal cell or head and neck cancer. Study-wide findings and caveats: CD4+ and CD8+ blood T cells expanded clonally by week 6 at 0.1 to 3.0 mg/kg. Expanded clones were, on average, more numerous among CD8+ T cells than CD4+.

Libraries were prepared by immunoSEQ multiplex PCR; TCRdb keeps only in-frame clonotypes and omits some of them. The sample lists about 61,000 clones, about 90% seen once, with approximately 23% in the top ten. Trimming stripped 2 bases from V and 8 bases from J, with 15 bases between. Germline loops: CDR1 LNHDA, CDR2 SQIVND (reference sequence). The CDR3 totals 15 residues. Of note for this clone: What it recognizes is unknown.

Patients were ineligible given autoimmune disease history or systemic immunosuppression. The source of this sequence is an adult with an advanced solid tumor such as melanoma, head and neck, liver or kidney cancer. The chain links TRBV19 to TRBJ1-4; no firm D call. The source was CD4+ or CD8+ T cells sorted from blood, collected in a trial of the OX40 agonist ivuxolimab. Here the CDR3 reads CASSIWAGRREKLFF. Here the CDR3 DNA reads TGTGCCAGTAGTATATGGGCAGGTCGGAGAGAAAAACTGTTTTTT.